This T cell receptor beta chain is from a study of radiotherapy plus CTLA-4 blockade in lung cancer. Study-wide results and caveats: Radiotherapy with ipilimumab was followed by blood expansion of tumor-derived clones. Reportedly, early blood T cell clone dynamics best predicted response, with interferon-beta.

This table comes from immunoSEQ multiplex PCR, and its TCRdb copy is limited to in-frame clones, with some not included. Here the sample spans about 97,000 clones, about four fifths being singletons. With respect to this clone: What it binds is unknown.

Focal radiation was given together with CTLA-4 blockade (ipilimumab) to patients with chemo-refractory metastatic non-small-cell lung cancer. The source was peripheral blood, collected from a patient treated with radiotherapy plus ipilimumab. This clonotype was sampled from a human donor with non-small cell lung cancer who had a partial response to radiotherapy plus ipilimumab. Some clones in this sample may be carry-over from other donors' samples.

CDR3 sequence (DNA): TGTGCCAGCAGCGGACTAGTCGGGGAGCTGTTTTTT. Translation gives CASSGLVGELFF. The chain recombines TRBV5-4 with TRBJ2-2; 7 nucleotides match TRBD2. The CDR3 contains 12 residues. V was clipped by 4 bases and J by 7 bases; unmatched bases: 1. The germline gives CDR1 SGHNT, CDR2 YYREEE (reference sequence).